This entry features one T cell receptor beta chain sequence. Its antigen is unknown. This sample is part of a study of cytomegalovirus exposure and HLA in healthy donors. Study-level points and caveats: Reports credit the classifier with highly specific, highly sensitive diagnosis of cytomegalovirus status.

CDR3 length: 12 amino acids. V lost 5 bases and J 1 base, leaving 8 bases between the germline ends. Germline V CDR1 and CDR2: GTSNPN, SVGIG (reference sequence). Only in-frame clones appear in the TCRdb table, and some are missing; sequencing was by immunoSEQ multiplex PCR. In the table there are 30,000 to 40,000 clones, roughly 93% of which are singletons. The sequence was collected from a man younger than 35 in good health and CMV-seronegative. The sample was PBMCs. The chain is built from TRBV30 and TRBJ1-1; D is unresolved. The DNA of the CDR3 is TGTGCCTGGCAAAAATCGAACACTGAAGCTTTCTTT. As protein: CAWQKSNTEAFF. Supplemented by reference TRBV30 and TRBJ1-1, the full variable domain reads SQTIHQWPATLVQPVGSPLSLECTVEGTSNPNLYWYRQAAGRGLQLLFYSVGIGQISSEVPQNLSASRPQDRQFILSSKKLLLSDSGFYLCAWQKSNTEAFFGQGTRLTVV.